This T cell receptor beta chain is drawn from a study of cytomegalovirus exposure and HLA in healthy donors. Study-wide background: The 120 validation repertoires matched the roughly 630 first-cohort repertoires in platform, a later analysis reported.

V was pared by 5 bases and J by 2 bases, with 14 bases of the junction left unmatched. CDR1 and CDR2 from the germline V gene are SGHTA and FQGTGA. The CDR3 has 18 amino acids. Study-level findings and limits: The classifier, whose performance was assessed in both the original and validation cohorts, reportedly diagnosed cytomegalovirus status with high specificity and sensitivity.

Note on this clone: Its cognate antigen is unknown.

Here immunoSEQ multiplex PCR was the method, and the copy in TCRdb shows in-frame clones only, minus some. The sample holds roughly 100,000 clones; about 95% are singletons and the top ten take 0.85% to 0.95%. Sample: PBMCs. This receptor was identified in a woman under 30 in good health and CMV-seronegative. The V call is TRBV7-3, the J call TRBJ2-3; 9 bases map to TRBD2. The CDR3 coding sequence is TGTGCCAGCAGCGCTCGACTCGGGACTAGCAGCGCCACAGATACGCAGTATTTT. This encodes CASSARLGTSSATDTQYF.